One sample yielded the 5 T cell receptor beta chains listed below, sequenced in a study of blood T cell repertoires in COVID-19. Only in-frame clones appear in the TCRdb table, and some are missing; sequencing was by immunoSEQ multiplex PCR. The repertoire holds under 200,000 clones, with approximately 90% as singletons. Sequenced: PBMCs or T cells enriched from blood (not recorded which). These receptors all stem from a woman aged 45-65 years who had recovered from COVID-19.

The gene calls are TRBV24-1 and TRBJ2-1, with TRBD2 matching 7 bases. CDR1 KGHDR and CDR2 SFDVKD come from the germline V gene. The CDR3 spans 16 residues. The V gene end was trimmed by 5 bases and the J gene end by 5 bases; junction bases not matched to a gene: 11. The CDR3 here is CATSVRDYRAHNEQFF. The CDR3 DNA follows: TGTGCCACCAGTGTAAGGGACTACCGCGCCCACAATGAGCAGTTCTTC.

The chain recombines TRBV12-3 or TRBV12-4 with TRBJ2-1; the match to TRBD2 covers 10 bases. V lost 8 bases, J lost 8 bases, and 6 bases stayed unmatched. The CDR3 is 13 residues long. CDR3 amino acids: CASQRTSGHEQFF. CDR3 nucleotide sequence: TGTGCCAGCCAAAGGACTAGCGGCCATGAGCAGTTCTTC.

V and J are TRBV18 and TRBJ2-3, with 10 nucleotides matching TRBD2. The germline V gene has CDR1 KGHSH and CDR2 LQKENI. The V and J ends lost 8 bases and 6 bases, in that order; junction bases with no gene match: 11. This CDR3 has 15 residues. CDR3 sequence reads: CASLGQGLAVDTQYF. CDR3 nucleotide sequence: TGTGCCAGCCTGGGGCAAGGACTAGCGGTCGATACGCAGTATTTT.

This clone was recorded only once. The J gene is TRBJ1-4, the V gene TRBV5-1, with 12 nucleotides matching TRBD1. The germline CDR1 and CDR2 sequences are SGHRS and YFSETQ. V was clipped by 2 bases and J by 3 bases; unmatched bases: 8. There are 18 residues in the CDR3. CDR3 nucleotide sequence: TGCGCCAGCAGCTTTTTCGGGACAGGGGGCGCAGCTAATGAAAAACTGTTTTTT. Translating gives CASSFFGTGGAANEKLFF.

The V call is TRBV27, the J call TRBJ1-6; 12 nucleotides line up with TRBD1. V dropped 5 bases and J dropped 7; count of bases not matched to a gene: 12. CDR1 is MNHEY, CDR2 SMNVEV, per germline (reference sequence). The CDR3 is 18 amino acids. CDR3 region: CASSPGTGGARGNSPLHF. The DNA of the CDR3 is TGTGCCAGCAGTCCCGGGACAGGGGGCGCTCGGGGAAATTCACCCCTCCACTTT.